This T cell receptor beta chain was recorded in a study of OX40 agonist ivuxolimab in advanced cancers. At the level of the study: Across the patients, intravenous ivuxolimab was delivered every 2 weeks at 0.01 to 10 mg/kg. In three patients, partial responses were observed, one with hepatocellular carcinoma and two with cutaneous melanoma. Past anti-PD-1, anti-PD-L1 or anti-CTLA-4 therapy was accepted, and 40% to 45% had received some.

Profiled with immunoSEQ multiplex PCR; TCRdb holds only in-frame clones, not every one. The sample contains around 40,000 clones, less than 90% of which appear only once. J gave up 1 base and V 4 bases, and 3 bases lay outside the gene matches. Germline CDR1 SGHDT, CDR2 YYEEEE. The CDR3 extends over 14 amino acids. Study results and caveats: Among the lowest peripheral clonal expansion occurred in 0.1-3.0 mg/kg partial responders.

This clone was detected a few times. What it recognizes is unknown. This sequence originates from an adult with an advanced solid tumor such as melanoma, head and neck, liver or kidney cancer. V and J are TRBV5-6 and TRBJ1-2; 8 positions agree with TRBD1. Sequences were derived from CD4+ or CD8+ T cells sorted from blood, sampled in a trial of the OX40 agonist ivuxolimab. The CDR3 loop is CASSRGQDNYGYTF. For the CDR3, the DNA is TGTGCCAGCAGCCGGGGACAGGATAACTATGGCTACACCTTC.